The 27 T cell receptor beta chains below come from one sample, sequenced in a study of shared T cell receptors in the human thymus (dated by TCRdb to the early 2020s). The library was produced with the immunoSEQ multiplex PCR assay. Sourced from immuneACCESS, this table was stored by TCRdb with only in-frame sequences that have V and J called. A share of the clones is absent; for the studies checked, an unresolved V gene accounts for under half, and the remainder has no known explanation. The sample has approximately 580,000 clones on record, more than 75% of them singletons. Approximately 0.013% of the sample rests with the top ten. This sample was also put to use in a study of human thymus T cells.

Sequenced sample: thymocytes. The receptor source for this set is a boy younger than two with a congenital heart defect. Donor details come from another sample of the same person, matched by shared clones.

The chain couples TRBV27 to TRBJ2-7; 8 bases align to TRBD2. CDR1 and CDR2 from the germline V gene are MNHEY and SMNVEV (reference sequence). The J segment lost 0 bases and the V segment lost 4 bases, leaving 8 bases of the junction unmatched. The CDR3 has 16 residues. The CDR3 loop is CASSSRGSGSSYEQYF. CDR3 nucleotides: TGTGCCAGCAGTTCCCGCGGCAGCGGGAGCTCCTACGAGCAGTACTTC.

The chain joins TRBV27 to TRBJ2-1, with 10 bases identical to TRBD2. The length of the CDR3 is 18 residues. The trim removed 3 bases at V and 4 bases at J, leaving 12 bases unmatched. Germline CDR1 reads MNHEY; CDR2 reads SMNVEV (reference sequence). CDR3 in amino acids: CASSLWPSGSKMYNEQFF. The CDR3 DNA reads TGTGCCAGCAGTTTGTGGCCTAGCGGGAGTAAGATGTACAATGAGCAGTTCTTC.

This chain connects TRBV6-6 to TRBJ2-7, with 7 bases lining up with TRBD1. The CDR3 has 15 amino acids. Germline V lookup: CDR1 MNHNY, CDR2 SVGAGI (reference sequence). V gave up 2 bases and J gave up 6 bases; unmatched junction bases: 10. The CDR3 spells CASSYLGRGYGEQYF. CDR3 bases: TGTGCCAGCAGTTACCTGGGCAGGGGGTATGGCGAGCAGTACTTC.

The chain carries TRBV27 and TRBJ2-7, with 7 bases matching TRBD2. V was clipped by 3 bases and J by 5 bases; unmatched bases: 7. The germline V gene has CDR1 MNHEY and CDR2 SMNVEV (reference sequence). The CDR3 runs 14 residues. The CDR3 here is CASSFVAGDHEQYF. CDR3 coding DNA: TGTGCCAGCAGTTTTGTGGCGGGAGACCACGAGCAGTACTTC.

This chain uses TRBV11-2 with TRBJ2-1; 7 nucleotides line up with TRBD2. The CDR3 loop spans 13 amino acids. V shed 8 bases, J shed 4 bases, and the junction held 5 bases outside the gene matches. Germline V lookup: CDR1 SGHAT, CDR2 FQNNGV. This chain's CDR3 is CASGREDYNEQFF. CDR3 DNA: TGTGCCAGCGGACGGGAGGATTACAATGAGCAGTTCTTC.

V gene TRBV12-5 combines with J gene TRBJ1-2; maybe TRBD1 (5 bases). Germline V lookup: CDR1 LGHNT, CDR2 FRNRAP. Trimming removed 0 bases at V and 1 base at J, with 6 bases between. The CDR3 length is 14 residues. The CDR3 is CASGLVDNNYGYTF. In nucleotides, the CDR3 is TGTGCTAGTGGTTTGGTGGACAATAACTATGGCTACACCTTC.

V and J are TRBV14 and TRBJ1-2; TRBD1 agrees at 7 bases. This CDR3 has 16 amino acids. Germline values: CDR1 SGHDN, CDR2 FVKESK. With V trimmed by 1 base and J by 0 bases, 5 bases remained unmatched. CDR3 bases: TGTGCCAGCAGCCAAGGGTCGGGGACAGCTAACTATGGCTACACCTTC. The encoded protein is CASSQGSGTANYGYTF.

In the case of this clone: At the DNA level, this CDR3 is encoded by other sequences in the same sample as well. V usage is TRBV6-5 and J usage is TRBJ2-7; D perhaps matches TRBD2 (6 bases). V was clipped by 6 bases and J by 4 bases, with 13 bases between them. The CDR3 loop spans 13 amino acids. Germline loops: CDR1 MNHEY, CDR2 SVGAGI. The CDR3 DNA reads as TGTGCCAGCAGCCCCGGGAGCTCTTACGAGCAGTACTTC. It encodes CASSPGSSYEQYF.

This clone turned up a few times. V and J are TRBV6-4 and TRBJ2-2; 10 nucleotides line up with TRBD2. The length of the CDR3 is 14 residues. The V and J ends lost 8 bases and 1 base, in that order; junction bases with no gene match: 1. Looked up from germline, CDR1 is MRHNA and CDR2 is SNTAGT. CDR3 protein: CASRTSGNTGELFF. DNA for the CDR3: TGTGCCAGCCGGACTAGCGGGAACACCGGGGAGCTGTTTTTT.

The chain recombines TRBV7-6 with TRBJ2-1; 10 nucleotides align to TRBD1. This CDR3 is 15 amino acids long. V gave up 4 bases and J gave up 4 bases; unmatched junction bases: 4. Per the germline V gene, CDR1 is SGHVS and CDR2 is FNYEAQ. The CDR3 DNA is TGTGCCAGCAGCTCGCCGGGACAGGGGTACAATGAGCAGTTCTTC. This translates into CASSSPGQGYNEQFF.

This clone was picked up a small number of times. This chain connects TRBV27 to TRBJ2-3; 7 positions agree with TRBD2. The germline gives CDR1 MNHEY, CDR2 SMNVEV (reference sequence). The CDR3 has 15 amino acids. After removal of 5 bases from V and 1 base from J, the junction contained 6 bases not matched to a gene. The CDR3 sequence is CASSPSREGTDTQYF. The DNA for the CDR3 is TGTGCCAGCAGTCCTTCCCGGGAGGGCACAGATACGCAGTATTTT.

There are a few counts of this clone. The chain is built from TRBV19 and TRBJ1-4; TRBD1 is a possible D gene (5 bases). Germline V gives CDR1 LNHDA, CDR2 SQIVND (reference sequence). V lost 3 bases and J lost 5, with 13 bases in between. This CDR3 comprises 15 residues. CDR3 sequence: CASSIGADPNEKLFF. CDR3 nucleotides: TGTGCCAGTAGTATTGGGGCGGACCCGAATGAAAAACTGTTTTTT. The complete variable domain, with remaining parts taken from reference TRBV19 and TRBJ1-4, reads DGGITQSPKYLFRKEGQNVTLSCEQNLNHDAMYWYRQDPGQGLRLIYYSQIVNDFQKGDIAEGYSVSREKKESFPLTVTSAQKNPTAFYLCASSIGADPNEKLFFGSGTQLSVL.

The chain couples TRBV4-3 to TRBJ2-3; 9 positions agree with TRBD2. The CDR3 extends over 17 amino acids. Germline V gene lookup returns CDR1 LGHNA and CDR2 YSLEER. V dropped 0 bases and J dropped 7; count of bases not matched to a gene: 11. DNA for the CDR3: TGCGCCAGCAGCCAAGATCTAGTCGGACTAGCGTTCCATACGCAGTATTTT. The encoded protein is CASSQDLVGLAFHTQYF.

V and J are TRBV27 and TRBJ2-3; the match to TRBD2 covers 8 bases. CDR3 length: 15 amino acids. Trimming removed 6 bases from V and 2 bases from J; junction bases left unmatched: 7. In germline, CDR1 is MNHEY, CDR2 SMNVEV (reference sequence). CDR3 amino acids: CASSDGTRFTDTQYF. In nucleotides, the CDR3 is TGTGCCAGCAGCGACGGGACTAGATTCACAGATACGCAGTATTTT.

This chain joins TRBV4-1 and TRBJ2-5; 7 bases are shared with TRBD2. Germline V gene lookup returns CDR1 MGHRA and CDR2 YSYEKL. V shed 8 bases and J 3 bases; nucleotides not matched to a gene: 15. This CDR3 is 16 amino acids long. CDR3 nucleotides: TGCGCCAGCCAGTGGGAGGGAGCGGAGAAGAAAGAGACCCAGTACTTC. Its translation is CASQWEGAEKKETQYF.

This clone was picked up a small number of times. The chain couples TRBV4-3 to TRBJ2-1; D is ambiguous. Trimming took 0 bases from V and 7 from J, leaving 10 bases between them. This CDR3 has 14 amino acids. CDR1 is LGHNA, CDR2 YSLEER, per germline. As DNA, the CDR3 is TGCGCCAGCAGCCAAGATCTTTCTCGGAATGAGCAGTTCTTC. Translation gives CASSQDLSRNEQFF.

This clone was observed a handful of times. V and J are TRBV10-3 and TRBJ2-7; TRBD2 matches at 11 bases. After removal of 5 bases from V and 7 bases from J, the junction contained 22 bases not matched to a gene. CDR3 length: 19 residues. In germline, CDR1 is ENHRY, CDR2 SYGVKD. The CDR3 nucleotides are TGTGCCATCAGTTTCGACAGGTATCCTTTAGCGGGAGGGCCCGGTGAGCAGTACTTC. Its protein is CAISFDRYPLAGGPGEQYF.

The chain employs TRBV5-1 and TRBJ1-1; tentative D call: TRBD1 (5 bases). V lost 6 bases to trimming and J lost 3 bases, with 12 bases between them. The germline V gene encodes CDR1 SGHRS and CDR2 YFSETQ. The CDR3 is 13 amino acids. CDR3 bases: TGCGCCAGCAAAGGACATAAACACACTGAAGCTTTCTTT. Translated: CASKGHKHTEAFF.

The chain is built from TRBV16 and TRBJ1-1, with a weak D call TRBD1 (6 bases). This CDR3 has 16 residues. Germline CDR1 KGHSY, CDR2 FQNENV. V was clipped by 1 base and J by 4 bases, with 16 bases between them. The CDR3 sequence: CASSQLGHGGVTEAFF. The CDR3 region has the DNA TGTGCCAGCAGCCAATTGGGACACGGCGGAGTCACTGAAGCTTTCTTT.

J is TRBJ2-3 and V is TRBV27; TRBD2 is a possible D gene (5 bases). CDR1 MNHEY and CDR2 SMNVEV come from the germline V gene (reference sequence). There are 15 residues in the CDR3. Between the trimmed V and J ends, which lost 4 bases and 6 bases, there was a span of 17 bases. The CDR3 nucleotides read TGTGCCAGCAGTTCTAAGCGGTGGGAGATGGATACGCAGTATTTT. It codes for CASSSKRWEMDTQYF.

This chain uses TRBV2 with TRBJ2-2; D is uncertain. This CDR3 contains 13 residues. The V gene lost 3 bases and the J gene lost 4 bases, with 6 bases spanning the gap. The germline CDR1 and CDR2 sequences are SNHLY and FYNNEI. The CDR3 sequence is CASSERLTGELFF. The DNA of the CDR3 is TGTGCCAGCAGTGAGCGGCTCACCGGGGAGCTGTTTTTT.

A word on this clone: At one end, the junction sequence differs from germline, possibly due to a read error. Distinct nucleotide sequences in the sample also encode this CDR3. The chain couples TRBV30 to TRBJ1-1, with a tentative D call TRBD1 (6 bases). Germline CDR1 GTSNPN, CDR2 SVGIG (reference sequence). The length of the CDR3 is 16 residues. The CDR3 loop is CAWSAYSGHANTEAFF. CDR3 coding DNA: TGCGCCTGGAGTGCCTACTCGGGACACGCTAACACTGAAGCTTTCTTT.

V is TRBV5-1 and J is TRBJ2-4, with 13 positions matching TRBD2. The CDR3 length is 19 residues. Germline CDR1 and CDR2: SGHRS and YFSETQ. The ends lost 4 bases at V and 3 bases at J; junction bases unmatched: 13. In nucleotides, the CDR3 is TGCGCCAGCAGCCTCCGACTAGCGGGAGGAGTTTTGGACAAAAACATTCAGTACTTC. It yields the protein CASSLRLAGGVLDKNIQYF. Looking up the rest from reference TRBV5-1 and TRBJ2-4 gives the full variable domain: KAGVTQTPRYLIKTRGQQVTLSCSPISGHRSVSWYQQTPGQGLQFLFEYFSETQRNKGNFPGRFSGRQFSNSRSEMNVSTLELGDSALYLCASSLRLAGGVLDKNIQYFGAGTRLSVL.

The chain is built from TRBV27 and TRBJ2-7, with D uncertain. CDR1 and CDR2 from the germline V gene are MNHEY and SMNVEV (reference sequence). The CDR3 is 13 residues long. V gave up 3 bases and J gave up 6 bases, with 12 bases separating them. CDR3 in DNA: TGTGCCAGCAGTTTGGGCCCTGTCGGCGAGCAGTACTTC. It specifies CASSLGPVGEQYF.

This clone was counted a few times. The gene calls are TRBV14 and TRBJ1-3; no firm D call. This CDR3 is built from 16 residues. The germline gives CDR1 SGHDN, CDR2 FVKESK. Trimming took off 1 base at V and 3 bases at J, with 13 bases between the two ends. CDR3 sequence reads: CASSQASRNSGNTIYF. CDR3 DNA: TGTGCCAGCAGCCAAGCGTCGCGGAATAGTGGAAACACCATATATTTT.

V and J are TRBV5-1 and TRBJ2-6; 7 bases line up with TRBD1. The CDR3 spans 15 residues. V trimming: 7 bases; J trimming: 2 bases; junction bases outside the gene matches: 6. Germline V lookup: CDR1 SGHRS, CDR2 YFSETQ. CDR3 bases: TGCGCCAGCCGGGACAGCGCCCCTGGGGCCAACGTCCTGACTTTC. It yields the protein CASRDSAPGANVLTF.

About this clone: A read error may account for a junction end that differs from germline. The rearrangement uses TRBV7-7 and TRBJ2-5, with unresolved D. The CDR3 covers 15 residues. Germline lookup yields CDR1 SSHAT and CDR2 FNYEAQ (reference sequence). The CDR3 sequence is CASILCFGLQETQYF. The CDR3 DNA reads as TGTGCTAGCATCTTATGCTTTGGGCTTCAAGAGACCCAGTACTTC.